The rows below give T cell receptor beta chains drawn from one sample of a study of T cells in Graves' hyperthyroidism and ophthalmopathy. TCRdb reprocessed the multiplex PCR reads via MiXCR and lists one record per CDR3 protein. The sample holds hundreds of thousands of distinct CDR3 sequences; 15% to 20% are singletons and the top ten take 2.5% to 4%. What was sequenced was blood. Every receptor here comes from a woman in her thirties or forties with Graves' ophthalmopathy. Both conserved end residues are part of each CDR3. Clone size is not always given. Where it is, it says once, few, many or a class for expanded clones.

TRBJ2-3 TRBV9 many CASSAQGVPTDTQYF
TRBJ2-2 TRBV20-1 few CSARTPSGGAITGELFF
TRBJ2-1 TRBV27 few CASSEAGGPRNEQFF
TRBJ2-1 TRBV20-1 - CSASRTSGIIYEQFF
TRBJ2-7 TRBV7-3 many CASSPAWTPSTEQYF
TRBJ1-2 TRBV2 many CASSKQGANYGYTF
TRBJ2-5 TRBV5-1 many CASSTPPTSGQETQYF
TRBJ2-7 TRBV6-1 - CASSRLAGESYEQYF
TRBJ2-1 TRBV6-1 - CANSDLPGQGSHEQFF
TRBJ1-2 TRBV6-2/TRBV6-3 - CASSGGLGGGYTF
TRBJ1-2 TRBV28 many CASSLGDYGYTF
TRBJ1-1 TRBV29-1 - CSVERLTEAFF
TRBJ2-1 TRBV2 many CASSISWYEQFF
TRBJ1-1 TRBV5-1 - CASSLTTPNTEAFF
TRBJ2-3 TRBV12-5 many CASGLARDSSTDTQYF
TRBJ2-7 TRBV18 many CASSLSPDYEQYF
TRBJ2-1 TRBV12-3/TRBV12-4 many CASSFEAGGVYNEQFF
TRBJ1-1 TRBV20-1 few CSANLRGGLNTEAFF
TRBJ2-3 TRBV10-1 few CASSPSPLTDTQYF
TRBJ2-7 TRBV28 many CASSLGPLGVYEQYF
TRBJ1-3 TRBV6-1 few CASSLDRGGGNTIYF
TRBJ2-1 TRBV28 many CAISTSGYNEQFF
TRBJ1-5 TRBV6-1 few CASRGQTVLSNQPQHF
TRBJ2-3 TRBV2 many CASTEAGVRTDTQYF
TRBJ2-7 TRBV30 many CASGSSYEQYF
TRBJ2-7 TRBV7-2 - CASSPHPSGIGYEQYF
TRBJ1-5 TRBV12-3/TRBV12-4 many CASSKYSSQPQHF
TRBJ2-5 TRBV7-2 many CASSSSGQSQYF
TRBJ1-1 TRBV5-1 many CASSLAATATEAFF
TRBJ2-1 TRBV5-1 few CASRVSEESSYNEQFF
TRBJ1-1 TRBV7-9 many CASSPRQGTTNTEAFF
TRBJ1-4 TRBV14 - CASSQDYNNEKLFF
TRBJ2-7 TRBV28 many CASSLLNEQYF
TRBJ2-7 TRBV7-3 few CASSPDRGSVEQYF
TRBJ2-2 TRBV30 - CAWSVRVGELFF
TRBJ2-1 TRBV19 - CASSMDSGGSYNEQFF
TRBJ1-2 TRBV2 - CASSYGTGVNYGYTF
TRBJ2-1 TRBV11-3 many CASSDYRVDEQFF
TRBJ2-3 TRBV11-2 many CASVGSGGLWDTQYF
TRBJ2-1 TRBV7-2 - CASSRDVSYNEQFF
TRBJ2-2 TRBV20-1 - CSAGVWRGGFGELFF
TRBJ1-2 TRBV12-3/TRBV12-4 many CAGDYGYTF
TRBJ1-5 TRBV5-1 few CASSLYPPDSSNQPQHF
TRBJ1-1 TRBV2 many CASSAGNQNTEAFF
TRBJ2-7 TRBV20-1 - CSARGSQGDPYEQYF
TRBJ1-2 TRBV4-1 once CASRLGALTGNYGYTF
TRBJ2-5 TRBV2 many CASNSLAGQETQYF
TRBJ2-3 TRBV20-1 - CSARTGGRGGDTQYF
TRBJ1-1 TRBV20-1 - CSAPGQVNTEAFF
TRBJ2-1 TRBV6-1 few CASSERASNPLVQFF